These T cell receptor beta chains were read from a single sample in a study of blood T cells in healthy people across ages. TCRdb reprocessed the 5' RACE reads via MiXCR and lists one record per CDR3 protein. The repertoire holds about 1.4 million distinct CDR3 sequences, around 59% seen once, with 6.5% to 8.5% in the top ten. Material for sequencing was blood. The receptors here all came from a man between 18 and 35 years old in good health. CDR3s include the opening cysteine and the closing phenylalanine or tryptophan. Each record gives: V gene, D gene, J gene, clone size, CDR3 protein, CDR3 DNA. D genes are given only for firm matches. Rows give clone size only sometimes, using once, few, many, or a class for an expanded clone.

>TRBV29-1|NA|TRBJ1-2|NA
CSVAGISGGYTF
TGCAGCGTTGCCGGGATTTCGGGGGGCTACACCTTC
>TRBV5-1|TRBD1|TRBJ2-1|NA
CASSLGQGGRDEQFF
TGCGCCAGCAGCTTAGGACAGGGAGGTCGGGATGAGCAGTTCTTC
>TRBV4-1|NA|TRBJ2-7|many
CASSQGTVYEQYF
TGCGCCAGCAGCCAAGGGACAGTCTACGAGCAGTACTTC
>TRBV20-1|TRBD1|TRBJ2-3|NA
CSARGPRDRDIFTDTQYF
TGCAGTGCTAGGGGGCCCCGGGACAGGGACATTTTCACAGATACGCAGTATTTT
>TRBV12-3/TRBV12-4|NA|TRBJ2-7|NA
CASSYLRRSSYEQYF
TGTGCCAGCAGTTATCTTCGAAGAAGCTCCTACGAGCAGTACTTC
>TRBV29-1|NA|TRBJ2-3|NA
CSVGLTDTQYF
TGCAGCGTTGGACTCACAGATACGCAGTATTTT
>TRBV7-2|TRBD2|TRBJ2-7|NA
CASSLVELAGVEQYF
TGTGCCAGCAGCTTAGTAGAATTAGCGGGCGTCGAGCAGTACTTC
>TRBV6-6|TRBD1|TRBJ2-3|few
CASRLRQGVGDTQYF
TGTGCCAGCAGACTCCGACAGGGAGTTGGGGATACGCAGTATTTT
>TRBV5-4|NA|TRBJ1-2|NA
CASSLGGPSTSYGYTF
TGTGCCAGCAGCTTGGGGGGCCCCAGTACCTCCTATGGCTACACCTTC
>TRBV4-1|NA|TRBJ1-4|NA
CASSPLVGEKLFF
TGCGCCAGCAGCCCCCTCGTGGGTGAAAAACTGTTTTTT
>TRBV6-6|TRBD1|TRBJ2-7|few
CASGQGAGSYEQYF
TGTGCCAGCGGCCAGGGGGCAGGGTCCTACGAGCAGTACTTC
>TRBV20-1|TRBD2|TRBJ2-2|NA
CSARSGGFTGELFF
TGCAGTGCTCGGTCGGGGGGATTCACCGGGGAGCTGTTTTTT
>TRBV6-6|NA|TRBJ1-2|few
CASRMGGDGYTF
TGTGCCAGCAGAATGGGGGGAGATGGCTACACCTTC
>TRBV2|NA|TRBJ2-7|NA
CASSEVVGLALYEQYF
TGTGCCAGCAGTGAAGTGGTCGGGCTAGCCCTGTACGAGCAGTACTTC
>TRBV20-1|NA|TRBJ1-1|NA
CSASRVMNTEAFF
TGCAGTGCTAGCCGCGTGATGAACACTGAAGCTTTCTTT
>TRBV29-1|TRBD1|TRBJ1-1|NA
CSFWTGKRNTEAFF
TGCAGCTTTTGGACAGGTAAACGGAACACTGAAGCTTTCTTT
>TRBV27|NA|TRBJ1-4|NA
CASSLFRARDTWGEKLFF
TGTGCCAGCAGTTTATTTCGGGCTCGGGACACTTGGGGTGAAAAACTGTTTTTT
>TRBV25-1|TRBD2|TRBJ2-7|NA
CASRAGGPLYEQYF
TGTGCCAGCAGAGCGGGGGGTCCGCTCTACGAGCAGTACTTC
>TRBV6-5|TRBD2|TRBJ2-7|NA
CASSSPTSGRAYEQYF
TGTGCCAGCAGTTCCCCGACCAGCGGGAGGGCCTACGAGCAGTACTTC
>TRBV3-1|TRBD2|TRBJ2-5|NA
CASSQASGRLTQYF
TGTGCCAGCAGCCAAGCAAGCGGGAGGCTAACCCAGTACTTC
>TRBV29-1|NA|TRBJ2-1|NA
CSVPGGNEQFF
TGCAGCGTGCCTGGGGGGAATGAGCAGTTCTTC
>TRBV5-1|NA|TRBJ1-2|NA
CASSSDPGHVNGYTF
TGCGCCAGCAGCTCGGACCCGGGACACGTTAATGGCTACACCTTC
>TRBV12-3/TRBV12-4|NA|TRBJ2-3|few
CASLPGGSGGDTQYF
TGTGCCAGTCTTCCAGGGGGCTCGGGAGGAGATACGCAGTATTTT
>TRBV7-9|TRBD1|TRBJ2-7|NA
CASSPPGGTTYEQYF
TGTGCCAGCAGCCCACCAGGGGGCACTACCTACGAGCAGTACTTC
>TRBV27|NA|TRBJ1-2|NA
CASSLSVTVFYGYTF
TGTGCCAGCAGTTTATCGGTGACAGTTTTCTATGGCTACACCTTC
>TRBV4-2|NA|TRBJ2-1|NA
CASSQDPLSSSYNEQFF
TGTGCCAGCAGCCAAGATCCGTTGAGCAGCTCCTACAATGAGCAGTTCTTC
>TRBV15|NA|TRBJ2-1|NA
CATSRGDGGPSYNEQFF
TGTGCCACCAGCAGAGGAGACGGGGGACCATCCTACAATGAGCAGTTCTTC
>TRBV20-1|NA|TRBJ2-7|few
CSADDSYEQYF
TGCAGTGCTGATGACTCCTACGAGCAGTACTTC
>TRBV20-1|NA|TRBJ2-1|NA
CSARYGEQFF
TGCAGTGCTAGGTACGGTGAGCAGTTCTTC
>TRBV12-3/TRBV12-4|TRBD2|TRBJ2-1|NA
CASSSTLGGRATYNEQFF
TGTGCCAGCAGTTCGACCTTGGGCGGGAGGGCCACCTACAATGAGCAGTTCTTC
>TRBV27|TRBD1|TRBJ2-7|NA
CASSGQGTSYEQYF
TGTGCCAGCAGTGGACAGGGGACCTCCTACGAGCAGTACTTC
>TRBV27|NA|TRBJ2-5|NA
CATSRAGGQETQYF
TGTGCCACCTCGCGAGCCGGGGGCCAAGAGACCCAGTACTTC
>TRBV5-1|TRBD1|TRBJ1-5|NA
CASSVGDRIGNQPQHF
TGCGCCAGCAGCGTCGGGGACAGGATCGGCAATCAGCCCCAGCATTTT
>TRBV2|TRBD2|TRBJ2-5|NA
CASSEVTSVLYNEQYF
TGTGCCAGCAGTGAAGTGACTAGCGTTTTGTACAATGAGCAGTACTTC
>TRBV6-6|NA|TRBJ2-5|NA
CASSYGFGRTTNEETQYF
TGTGCCAGCAGTTACGGTTTTGGACGGACCACAAACGAAGAGACCCAGTACTTC
>TRBV6-5|TRBD2|TRBJ2-1|NA
CASSYSGLADPNEQFF
TGTGCCAGCAGTTACTCGGGACTAGCCGACCCCAATGAGCAGTTCTTC
>TRBV28|NA|TRBJ2-4|NA
CASRPQVAKNIQYF
TGTGCCAGCAGACCACAGGTAGCCAAAAACATTCAGTACTTC
>TRBV20-1|NA|TRBJ2-1|NA
CSARDQSEKPFF
TGCAGTGCTAGAGACCAGAGTGAGAAACCGTTCTTC
>TRBV6-4|TRBD1|TRBJ2-7|NA
CASTYSRGQEASYEQYF
TGTGCCAGCACCTACTCTCGGGGACAGGAAGCCTCCTACGAGCAGTACTTC
>TRBV5-5|NA|TRBJ2-3|NA
CASSFDFDTQYF
TGTGCCAGCAGCTTTGACTTCGATACGCAGTATTTT
>TRBV4-1|TRBD1|TRBJ2-5|NA
CASSQVAGGHQETQYF
TGCGCCAGCAGCCAAGTGGCAGGGGGCCACCAAGAGACCCAGTACTTC
>TRBV20-1|TRBD2|TRBJ2-3|NA
CSARSTTSAATDTQYF
TGCAGTGCTAGATCGACGACTAGCGCAGCCACAGATACGCAGTATTTT
>TRBV5-1|NA|TRBJ2-5|NA
CASSAGQTPQETQYF
TGCGCCAGCAGCGCGGGACAGACACCTCAAGAGACCCAGTACTTC
>TRBV4-2|TRBD2|TRBJ2-3|NA
CARSQTGAGGPDTQYF
TGTGCCAGAAGCCAGACGGGGGCGGGAGGTCCAGATACGCAGTATTTT
>TRBV7-2|NA|TRBJ2-3|few
CASSTPDTQYF
TGTGCCAGCAGTACCCCAGATACGCAGTATTTT
>TRBV20-1|TRBD2|TRBJ2-7|many
CSATGLAGGRSYEQYF
TGCAGTGCAACGGGACTAGCGGGGGGTCGCTCCTACGAGCAGTACTTC
>TRBV15|NA|TRBJ2-6|few
CATSRDVPGANVLTF
TGTGCCACCAGCAGAGACGTCCCTGGGGCCAACGTCCTGACTTTC
>TRBV12-3/TRBV12-4|NA|TRBJ2-5|NA
CASSCGGRLQETQYF
TGTGCCAGCAGTTGTGGTGGCAGACTCCAAGAGACCCAGTACTTC
>TRBV5-1|NA|TRBJ2-5|NA
CASSLVRDGVETQYF
TGCGCCAGCAGCTTAGTCAGGGACGGAGTAGAGACCCAGTACTTC
>TRBV11-2|NA|TRBJ2-7|NA
CASSLDPGRSSYEQYF
TGTGCCAGCAGCTTAGACCCGGGACGGTCCTCCTACGAGCAGTACTTC
>TRBV9|NA|TRBJ2-1|few
CASSPQGTEQFF
TGTGCCAGCAGCCCACAGGGTACTGAGCAGTTCTTC
>TRBV28|TRBD1|TRBJ2-7|NA
CASSLGTGNREQYF
TGTGCCAGCAGCCTTGGGACAGGGAACCGCGAGCAGTACTTC
>TRBV7-6|NA|TRBJ2-2|once
CASSLAGYTNTGELFF
TGTGCCAGCAGCTTAGCGGGCTACACGAACACCGGGGAGCTGTTTTTT
>TRBV7-9|NA|TRBJ2-5|NA
CASSLIRTDLGETQYF
TGTGCCAGCAGCTTAATCCGGACGGACTTGGGGGAGACCCAGTACTTC